This T cell receptor (beta chain) was observed in a study of T cell responses to AZD1222 COVID-19 vaccine (TCRdb year 2021). General notes on the study: AZD1222 recipients with second doses at about 4 weeks or about 12 weeks were pooled, because spike-specific TCR depth and breadth did not differ between schedules. A total of about 230 trial participants underwent TCR sequencing, of whom roughly 210 received two doses of AZD1222 and roughly 25 received two doses of the MenACWY control vaccine. Trial participants were enrolled by age into 18-55, 56-69 and 70-plus year subgroups, with approximately 160, 26 and 62 TCR-sequenced participants respectively. General study outcomes and caveats: In the small 56-69-year group, the increase in depth fell short of significance, most likely because of low power. Nearly half of unique spike-specific TCRs reportedly recognized epitopes outside regions mutated in the B.1.351 and B.1.1.7 variants. Conclusions about previously exposed vaccinees are limited, since just 6 or 7 AZD1222 recipients were seropositive for SARS-CoV-2 at baseline. After two AZD1222 doses, spike-specific TCR breadth and depth were significantly higher than at day 0 and than in MenACWY recipients. Participants were mostly white British, with more females than males. The authors suggested clonal diversity may have been underestimated. Because no day 14 peak-response samples were available, repertoires were characterized only after the peak T cell response. CD4 TCRs associated with the vaccine covered the entire spike protein, and the dominant responses were in regions 160-218 and 743-854.

On this clone itself: It has no known antigen specificity. No base quality values were provided; no much bigger clone lies one nucleotide off.

The time point label of this sample denotes: baseline before first vaccination. Vaccinee samples were obtained from the UK trials COV001 and COV002, which included a single-blind randomized controlled phase 2/3 trial of AZD1222 (ChAdOx1 nCoV-19) in healthy adults. Trial participant PBMC samples were collected at day 0 and day 28 after the second dose for TCRbeta chain sequencing. The CDR3 regions of human TCRbeta chains were analyzed by immunosequencing. The original methods were these. TCRs in the repertoires were compared against a reference library of SARS-CoV-2-specific TCRs that had been generated with the MIRA antigen-specificity platform. Breadth meant the fraction of unique TCRs that were SARS-CoV-2-associated, whereas depth meant the fraction of total T cells that were SARS-CoV-2-associated. Using the MIRA data, each spike-specific TCR was mapped to the spike region that the TCR reacts to and placed in a CD4 or CD8 class. Log10-transformed breadth and depth values were compared by one-way ANOVA with Sidak's multiple comparisons tests. TCRdb mirrors the immuneACCESS table, restricted to in-frame sequences. Some clones are absent from its copies; in checked studies, under half trace to an unresolved V gene, and the reason for the others is unknown. V and J calls plus clone size are reproduced from that table; the DNA served to infer D and trimming. A total of around 130,000 clones appear in this sample, roughly 87% of them only once. The ten most abundant clones make up over 1.2% of the sample.

The clonotype originates from an adult in good health. The material sequenced was peripheral blood, taken on day 0 of AZD1222 vaccination.

This receptor carries the CDR3 CASSLGGGSGNYGYTF. The sequence in DNA is TGTGCCAGCAGCCTCGGGGGGGGTTCAGGAAACTATGGCTACACCTTC. The chain links TRBV2 with TRBJ1-2; 5 matching bases give a weak D call of TRBD1. Trimming takes 6 bases from V and 2 bases from J, and the germline ends sit 19 bases apart. Counted from cysteine to phenylalanine, this CDR3 has 16 amino acids. Only the CDR3 region is kept as DNA, spanning 48 bases read in frame from base 1. CDR1 and CDR2, looked up from the germline V gene, are SNHLY and FYNNEI.